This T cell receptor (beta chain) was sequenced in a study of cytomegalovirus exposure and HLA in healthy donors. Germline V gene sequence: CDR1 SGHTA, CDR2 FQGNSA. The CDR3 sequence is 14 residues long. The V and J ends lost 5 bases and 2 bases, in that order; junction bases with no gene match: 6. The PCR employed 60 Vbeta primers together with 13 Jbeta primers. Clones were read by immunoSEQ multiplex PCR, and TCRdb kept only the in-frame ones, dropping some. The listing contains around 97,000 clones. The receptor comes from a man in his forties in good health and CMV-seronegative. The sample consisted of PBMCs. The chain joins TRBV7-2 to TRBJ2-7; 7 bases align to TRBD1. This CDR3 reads CASSHRQGTYEQYF. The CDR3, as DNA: TGTGCCAGCAGCCACCGACAGGGAACCTACGAGCAGTACTTC.